These 15 T cell receptor beta chains originate from one sample sequenced in a study of blood T cell repertoires in COVID-19. The table came from immunoSEQ multiplex PCR; TCRdb's copy has only in-frame clones and leaves some out. The sample carries approximately 150,000 clones, 81% recorded once. The sample consisted of PBMCs or T cells enriched from blood (not recorded which). The receptor set was obtained from a middle-aged woman with acute COVID-19.

CDR3: CASSYIGEGTEAFF. The CDR3 DNA is TGTGCCAGCAGTTACATCGGAGAGGGCACTGAAGCTTTCTTT. V gene TRBV6-5 combines with J gene TRBJ1-1; D remains ambiguous. Trimming shortened V by 2 bases and J by 4 bases, and 11 bases separated the two germline ends. This CDR3 has 14 residues. Germline V lookup: CDR1 MNHEY, CDR2 SVGAGI.

J is TRBJ1-2 and V is TRBV30, with a possible D match to TRBD1 (5 bases). Per germline, CDR1 GTSNPN and CDR2 SVGIG (reference sequence). The CDR3 consists of 12 residues. The V gene lost 2 bases and the J gene lost 6 bases, with 10 bases spanning the gap. DNA of the CDR3: TGTGCCTGGAGTAGACAGCTGCATGGCTACACCTTC. It is translated as CAWSRQLHGYTF. The variable domain in full, completed from reference TRBV30 and TRBJ1-2, reads SQTIHQWPATLVQPVGSPLSLECTVEGTSNPNLYWYRQAAGRGLQLLFYSVGIGQISSEVPQNLSASRPQDRQFILSSKKLLLSDSGFYLCAWSRQLHGYTFGSGTRLTVV.

J is TRBJ1-3 and V is TRBV5-8, with 10 nucleotides matching TRBD1. Germline CDR1 and CDR2: SGHTS and YDEGEE. Unmatched junction bases numbered 4, after V lost 0 bases and J lost 4 bases. This CDR3 is 16 amino acids long. The CDR3 coding sequence is TGTGCCAGCAGCTTGGGGGACAGGGGTCTCGGAAACACCATATATTTT. Translated: CASSLGDRGLGNTIYF.

This clone came up once. V is TRBV10-2 and J is TRBJ2-5, with D hard to call. V dropped 4 bases and J dropped 5 bases, with 14 bases sitting between them. CDR3 size: 14 residues. Germline values: CDR1 WSHSY, CDR2 SAAADI. CDR3 residues: CASSVSRRVETQYF. CDR3 in DNA: TGCGCCAGCAGTGTGAGCCGCCGCGTGGAGACCCAGTACTTC.

The chain couples TRBV3-1 (or the pseudogene TRBV3-2) to TRBJ1-6; no reliable D call. The V gene lost 2 bases and the J gene lost 9 bases, with 8 bases spanning the gap. The CDR3 totals 13 residues. CDR1 is LGHDT and CDR2 is YNNKEL in the germline V gene (reference sequence). The CDR3 loop is CASSQPGGSPLHF. For the CDR3, the DNA is TGTGCCAGCAGCCAACCGGGAGGTTCACCCCTCCACTTT.

The V gene is TRBV7-6, the J gene TRBJ2-7; 9 bases map to TRBD2. The V and J ends lost 1 base and 6 bases, in that order; junction bases with no gene match: 13. This CDR3 is 17 amino acids long. CDR1 is SGHVS and CDR2 is FNYEAQ in the germline V gene. CDR3 residues: CASSLGSRSREGGEQYF. In nucleotides, the CDR3 is TGTGCCAGCAGCTTAGGGAGCCGGTCGCGGGAGGGTGGCGAGCAGTACTTC.

The V gene is TRBV7-9, the J gene TRBJ1-1, with D unresolved. Germline loops: CDR1 SEHNR, CDR2 FQNEAQ (reference sequence). Trimming shortened V by 1 base and J by 3 bases, and 12 bases separated the two germline ends. This CDR3 spans 15 amino acids. DNA of the CDR3: TGTGCCAGCAGCTTAGGACCAGGAGGTTACACTGAAGCTTTCTTT. This translates into CASSLGPGGYTEAFF.

This chain uses TRBV9 with TRBJ2-5; the match to TRBD1 covers 9 bases. Germline V gene data show CDR1 as SGDLS and CDR2 as YYNGEE. V dropped 3 bases and J dropped 5; count of bases not matched to a gene: 5. There are 14 residues in the CDR3. The DNA of the CDR3 is TGTGCCAGCAGCGCCACAGGGGGCGAGGAGACCCAGTACTTC. Protein sequence: CASSATGGEETQYF.

The V gene is TRBV6-5, the J gene TRBJ2-7; 10 positions match TRBD2. V dropped 7 bases and J dropped 4; count of bases not matched to a gene: 7. Germline CDR1 and CDR2: MNHEY and SVGAGI. The CDR3 contains 14 residues. CDR3 in amino acids: CASTRGLAVYEQYF. DNA for the CDR3: TGTGCCAGCACCAGAGGACTAGCGGTTTACGAGCAGTACTTC.

V usage is TRBV5-1 and J usage is TRBJ2-2, with TRBD1 matching 7 bases. Unmatched junction bases numbered 11, after V lost 0 bases and J lost 6 bases. The CDR3 extends over 17 amino acids. Germline CDR1 reads SGHRS; CDR2 reads YFSETQ. The CDR3 sequence is CASSLDRDSSQPGELFF. In nucleotides, the CDR3 is TGCGCCAGCAGCTTGGATAGGGACAGTTCCCAACCCGGGGAGCTGTTTTTT. Variable domain in full (rest from reference TRBV5-1 and TRBJ2-2): KAGVTQTPRYLIKTRGQQVTLSCSPISGHRSVSWYQQTPGQGLQFLFEYFSETQRNKGNFPGRFSGRQFSNSRSEMNVSTLELGDSALYLCASSLDRDSSQPGELFFGEGSRLTVL.

J is TRBJ2-2 and V is TRBV6-6; TRBD1 matches at 10 bases. CDR1 is MNHNY, CDR2 SVGAGI, per germline (reference sequence). The trim removed 5 bases at V and 4 bases at J, leaving 7 bases unmatched. The CDR3 spans 16 residues. DNA of the CDR3: TGTGCCAGCAGTCATCGACAGGGGGCGGTCACCGGGGAGCTGTTTTTT. Protein: CASSHRQGAVTGELFF.

V and J are TRBV6-5 and TRBJ1-1; D may be TRBD1 (6 bases). The CDR3 has 13 residues. Looked up from germline, CDR1 is MNHEY and CDR2 is SVGAGI. Trimming removed 6 bases from V and 1 base from J, with 9 bases in between. The CDR3: CASRGQPNTEAFF. The CDR3, as DNA: TGTGCCAGCAGAGGACAGCCGAACACTGAAGCTTTCTTT.

The gene calls are TRBV5-1 and TRBJ2-1; 9 nucleotides match TRBD1. The V gene end was trimmed by 0 bases and the J gene end by 6 bases; junction bases not matched to a gene: 7. CDR1 SGHRS and CDR2 YFSETQ come from the germline V gene. There are 16 residues in the CDR3. The CDR3 bases are TGCGCCAGCAGCTTGGCTAGGGGACAGGGTGGCAATGAGCAGTTCTTC. Amino acid sequence: CASSLARGQGGNEQFF.

This rearrangement joins TRBV5-1 to TRBJ2-2; D possibly corresponds to TRBD2 (5 bases). Germline CDR1 and CDR2: SGHRS and YFSETQ. V lost 4 bases and J lost 5, with 12 bases in between. The CDR3 length is 14 residues. This chain's CDR3 is CASSPDWTTGELFF. The CDR3 bases are TGCGCCAGCAGCCCGGACTGGACTACCGGGGAGCTGTTTTTT.

The chain is built from TRBV7-2 and TRBJ1-5; D might be TRBD1 (5 bases). CDR3 length: 15 amino acids. The germline CDR1 and CDR2 sequences are SGHTA and FQGNSA. V was pared by 0 bases and J by 9 bases, with 15 bases between. The CDR3 spells CASSLARQGGWPQHF. The CDR3 DNA follows: TGTGCCAGCAGCTTAGCGCGGCAGGGCGGATGGCCCCAGCATTTT.